One sample yielded the 23 T cell receptor beta chains listed below, sequenced in a study of T cells after yellow fever vaccination. Each CDR3 protein is one row after TCRdb ran MiXCR on the 5' RACE reads. The data contain some 69,000 distinct CDR3 sequences, 4.5% to 7.5% of them singletons. Sequencing used CD4+ T cells sorted from PBMCs, obtained more than 13 days after the first yellow fever vaccination. The origin of the receptors is a man aged 18 to 35 who received the YFV17D yellow fever vaccine.

This clonotype was counted at least ten times. The chain recombines TRBV5-1 with TRBJ2-5; D call uncertain. Per the germline V gene, CDR1 is SGHRS and CDR2 is YFSETQ. The CDR3 extends over 14 amino acids. The V end was cut by 3 bases, the J end by 1 base, with 10 bases between. This CDR3 is CASSWPVGQETQYF. As DNA, the CDR3 is TGCGCCAGCAGCTGGCCCGTAGGCCAAGAGACCCAGTACTTC.

This clonotype appeared many times. The chain recombines TRBV6-5 with TRBJ2-7; unclear D gene. V was clipped by 7 bases and J by 1 base, with 17 bases between them. Looked up from germline, CDR1 is MNHEY and CDR2 is SVGAGI. This CDR3 spans 15 amino acids. CDR3 protein: CASIASGSPSYEQYV. As DNA, the CDR3 is TGTGCCAGCATCGCCTCAGGAAGCCCGTCCTACGAGCAGTACGTC.

This clonotype was detected a few times. The chain links TRBV18 to TRBJ2-3; D is possibly TRBD2 (5 bases). The CDR3 is made up of 15 amino acids. The germline V gene encodes CDR1 KGHSH and CDR2 LQKENI. With 6 bases removed from V and 3 bases from J, the gap between germline ends came to 16 bases. The CDR3 bases are TGTGCCAGCTCTCCATACCGGGGAGCTACAGATACGCAGTATTTT. Protein: CASSPYRGATDTQYF. The whole variable domain, remainder taken from reference TRBV18 and TRBJ2-3, is NAGVMQNPRHLVRRRGQEARLRCSPMKGHSHVYWYRQLPEEGLKFMVYLQKENIIDESGMPKERFSAEFPKEGPSILRIQQVVRGDSAAYFCASSPYRGATDTQYFGPGTRLTVL.

This clonotype was seen at least ten times. The CDR3 reads CATSRDLGTRGGEQFF. In DNA, the CDR3 is TGTGCCACCAGCAGAGATCTCGGGACTAGGGGGGGTGAGCAGTTCTTC. The gene calls are TRBV15 and TRBJ2-1, with 8 positions matching TRBD2. The germline CDR1 and CDR2 sequences are LNHNV and YYDKDF (reference sequence). The J segment lost 9 bases and the V segment lost 0 bases, leaving 10 bases of the junction unmatched. The length of the CDR3 is 16 residues.

This clonotype was detected many times. The chain has TRBV12-3 or TRBV12-4 and TRBJ2-5; no reliable D call. This CDR3 is 12 amino acids long. V shed 4 bases and J shed 5 bases, with 8 bases lying between them. CDR3 bases: TGTGCCAGCAGTTCCCAGGTGGAGACCCAGTACTTC. Translating gives CASSSQVETQYF.

This clonotype was seen a few times. The J gene is TRBJ2-5, the V gene TRBV20-1; 9 positions match TRBD2. Germline V gene data show CDR1 as DFQATT and CDR2 as SNEGSKA (reference sequence). The CDR3 runs 14 residues. With 5 bases clipped from V and 2 bases from J, the junction kept 6 bases outside the gene matches. The CDR3 region is CSALRGGVQETQYF. DNA for the CDR3: TGCAGTGCTTTGCGGGGGGGTGTGCAAGAGACCCAGTACTTC.

This clonotype was seen ten or more times. The CDR3 DNA reads TGTGCCAGCAGCAAAGGACTAGCTGGGGAGACCCAGTACTTC. Translation gives CASSKGLAGETQYF. This chain links TRBV9 with TRBJ2-5; 8 bases align to TRBD2. Trimming removed 4 bases from V and 5 bases from J; junction bases left unmatched: 7. The CDR3 has 14 amino acids. CDR1 and CDR2 from the germline V gene are SGDLS and YYNGEE.

In its sample, this clonotype was seen many times. This sequence joins TRBV5-7 and TRBJ1-6, with 9 bases lining up with TRBD1. TRBV5-7 is identified as an open reading frame with a role that is uncertain. With V trimmed by 7 bases and J by 7 bases, 15 bases remained unmatched. CDR3 length: 17 residues. The CDR3 DNA sequence: TGTGCCAGCCCATTCAGACGACAGGGGGACGACAATTCACCCCTCCACTTT. Translated, it gives CASPFRRQGDDNSPLHF.

In this sample, this clonotype turned up a few times. The chain combines TRBV6-2 or TRBV6-3 with TRBJ1-5; 8 bases align to TRBD1. V shed 8 bases, J shed 1 base, and the junction held 4 bases outside the gene matches. The CDR3 loop spans 14 amino acids. CDR1 is MNHEY, CDR2 SVGEGT, per germline. The CDR3 protein is CASSGTGSNQPQHF. The CDR3 DNA is TGTGCCAGCTCCGGGACAGGCAGCAATCAGCCCCAGCATTTT.

At least ten counts were recorded for this clonotype. This chain joins TRBV20-1 and TRBJ2-1; 7 nucleotides match TRBD1. Germline V gene sequence: CDR1 DFQATT, CDR2 SNEGSKA (reference sequence). The CDR3 totals 13 residues. V lost 1 base, J lost 4 bases, and 1 base stayed unmatched. CDR3: CSARGDSYNEQFF. For the CDR3, the DNA is TGCAGTGCTAGAGGGGACAGTTACAATGAGCAGTTCTTC.

This clonotype was counted at least ten times. This chain uses TRBV28 with TRBJ2-3, with 8 bases matching TRBD1. The CDR3 has 17 amino acids. V dropped 3 bases and J dropped 5; count of bases not matched to a gene: 13. Germline CDR1 is MDHEN and CDR2 is SYDVKM. The CDR3 loop reads CASSFLSTGGWQDTQYF. The CDR3 DNA reads as TGTGCCAGCAGTTTCCTTTCCACAGGGGGGTGGCAAGATACGCAGTATTTT.

This clonotype was observed at least ten times. The chain joins TRBV6-5 to TRBJ2-7; 10 bases match TRBD1. Germline lookup yields CDR1 MNHEY and CDR2 SVGAGI. The CDR3 has 15 residues. V lost 2 bases to trimming and J lost 4 bases; unmatched junction nucleotides: 5. CDR3 DNA sequence: TGTGCCAGCAGTTACCGCGACAGGGGGCTGTACGAGCAGTACTTC. Translated, it gives CASSYRDRGLYEQYF.

The sample holds many counts of this clonotype. This chain uses TRBV10-3 with TRBJ2-7; 7 bases are a match to TRBD1. The V segment lost 6 bases and the J segment 3 bases; nucleotides outside the gene matches: 2. Germline CDR1 and CDR2: ENHRY and SYGVKD. The length of the CDR3 is 12 residues. The CDR3 protein is CAISGTVYEQYF. CDR3 bases: TGTGCCATCAGCGGGACAGTCTACGAGCAGTACTTC.

This clonotype is termed medium-sized. This chain joins TRBV20-1 and TRBJ2-7; 11 bases line up with TRBD2. The junction had 9 bases not matched to a gene; V was cut back by 3 bases and J by 2 bases. The CDR3 covers 16 residues. Looked up from germline, CDR1 is DFQATT and CDR2 is SNEGSKA (reference sequence). The CDR3 reads CSASESNSGGAYEQYV. In DNA form, the CDR3 reads TGCAGTGCTAGCGAGTCTAATAGCGGGGGGGCCTACGAGCAGTACGTC.

The V call is TRBV20-1, the J call TRBJ1-3; 9 positions agree with TRBD1. The CDR3 is made up of 11 amino acids. The V gene end was trimmed by 0 bases and the J gene end by 15 bases; junction bases not matched to a gene: 3. From germline, CDR1 is DFQATT and CDR2 SNEGSKA (reference sequence). CDR3 amino acids: CSARDRDRAYF. The CDR3 DNA follows: TGCAGTGCTAGAGATCGGGACAGGGCATATTTT.

This clonotype has a count of ten or more. The V gene is TRBV5-1, the J gene TRBJ1-2; possibly TRBD1 for D (6 bases). The CDR3 is 14 amino acids. The V and J ends lost 3 bases and 1 base respectively, with 10 bases between them. Germline loops: CDR1 SGHRS, CDR2 YFSETQ. CDR3 amino acids: CASSSQGNNYGYTF. CDR3 nucleotides: TGCGCCAGCAGCTCCCAGGGGAATAACTATGGCTACACCTTC.

This clonotype occurred many times. V and J are TRBV7-2 and TRBJ2-3; D might be TRBD2 (5 bases). The CDR3 is 14 amino acids. V lost 5 bases and J 6 bases, leaving 15 bases between the germline ends. CDR1 is SGHTA and CDR2 is FQGNSA in the germline V gene. DNA of the CDR3: TGTGCCAGCAGCCTTGACTACGTTAGGGATACGCAGTATTTT. Residues: CASSLDYVRDTQYF.

This clonotype was seen repeatedly, ten times or more. V and J are TRBV29-1 and TRBJ1-2, with TRBD1 matching over 7 bases. Germline CDR1 is SQVTM and CDR2 is ANQGSEA. V lost 6 bases to trimming and J lost 6 bases; unmatched junction nucleotides: 10. The CDR3 is 13 amino acids. CDR3 protein: CSVYPNGQDGYTF. CDR3 nucleotides: TGCAGCGTCTACCCCAATGGACAGGATGGCTACACCTTC.

This clonotype was counted at least ten times. The chain joins TRBV5-1 to TRBJ2-2; D is unclear. This CDR3 has 16 amino acids. The V end was cut by 0 bases, the J end by 0 bases, with 9 bases between. Germline V gives CDR1 SGHRS, CDR2 YFSETQ. CDR3 DNA sequence: TGCGCCAGCAGCTTGGGATATTCAACGAACACCGGGGAGCTGTTTTTT. Translated: CASSLGYSTNTGELFF.

In its sample, this clonotype was seen many times. The gene calls are TRBV10-3 and TRBJ1-1; 10 nucleotides align to TRBD1. V was pared by 4 bases and J by 5 bases, with 1 base of the junction left unmatched. This CDR3 is 13 amino acids long. The germline V gene encodes CDR1 ENHRY and CDR2 SYGVKD. CDR3 coding DNA: TGTGCCATCAGTGGGACAGGGGGGACTGAAGCTTTCTTT. Translated: CAISGTGGTEAFF.

The chain carries TRBV25-1 and TRBJ1-4; D possibly corresponds to TRBD1 (6 bases). Per the germline V gene, CDR1 is MGHDK and CDR2 is SYGVNS. Trimming shortened V by 10 bases and J by 5 bases, and 26 bases separated the two germline ends. The CDR3 spans 17 residues. The CDR3 spells CAMGPVPVWDTNEKLFF. For the CDR3, the DNA is TGTGCCATGGGCCCCGTCCCCGTCTGGGACACCAATGAAAAACTGTTTTTT.

This clonotype was observed many times. The genes are TRBV12-3 or TRBV12-4 and TRBJ2-2, with 10 bases fitting TRBD1. V lost 6 bases and J lost 3; bases outside the gene matches: 7. The CDR3 loop spans 16 amino acids. The DNA for the CDR3 is TGTGCCAGCAGACGACAGGGGGCGTTGGACACCGGGGAGCTGTTTTTT. Protein sequence: CASRRQGALDTGELFF.

The chain links TRBV20-1 to TRBJ2-3, with TRBD2 as a possible D gene (6 bases). The germline CDR1 and CDR2 sequences are DFQATT and SNEGSKA (reference sequence). Trimming took 2 bases from V and 2 from J, leaving 14 bases between them. The CDR3 has 15 amino acids. The CDR3 loop is CSARPGGRATDTQYF. CDR3 in DNA: TGCAGTGCTAGACCCGGGGGTCGGGCCACAGATACGCAGTATTTT.